This T cell receptor beta chain was identified in a study of beta chain features in type 1 diabetes. Every bit of the isolated RNA underwent reverse transcription, so sequencing read expressed TCRB transcripts. The method was immunoSEQ multiplex PCR; TCRdb's version includes in-frame clones alone and lacks a portion of them. The table includes fewer than 900,000 clones, 15% to 20% detected once. Study conclusions and caveats: Patients and controls would be equally affected if PCR favored shorter templates. People with Type 1 diabetes carried modestly yet significantly shorter TCRB CDR3s in all four CD4+ subsets. Patients with type 1 diabetes carried fewer insertions and had more deletions at their VDJ junctions.

Sorting based on CD45RO/CCR7/CD25/CD127/CD95/CD27 separated CD4+ naive, central memory, regulatory and stem cell-like memory cells. Comments on this clone: Its antigen is unknown.

CDR1 SGHVS and CDR2 FQNEAQ come from the germline V gene. V lost 4 bases to trimming and J lost 3 bases, with 9 bases between them. The CDR3 runs to 13 residues. The specimen sequenced was naive CD4+ T cells from blood. This TCR was recovered from a woman aged 18-29 years in good health. This chain uses TRBV7-8 with TRBJ1-1; tentatively, D is TRBD1 (6 bases). The CDR3 is CASSSRQDTEAFF. CDR3 DNA: TGTGCCAGCAGCTCAAGACAGGACACTGAAGCTTTCTTT.